This TCR beta chain was sequenced during a study of T cells in Graves' hyperthyroidism and ophthalmopathy. The investigators amplified TCR beta CDR3 regions from RNA transcripts. TCR CDR3 underwent first-round RT-PCR with the HTBI primer set. TCRdb re-derived calls from the multiplex PCR reads in MiXCR, one entry per CDR3 protein. The data show a few hundred thousand distinct CDR3 sequences, about an eighth seen once. The CDR3 runs 14 residues. V lost 8 bases and J 2 bases, leaving 14 bases between the germline ends. This clonotype was recorded many times. V and J are TRBV12-3 or TRBV12-4 and TRBJ2-3; no clear D gene. The receptor was derived from a woman aged 18-29 years with Graves' hyperthyroidism. The sample was blood. For the CDR3, the DNA is TGTGCCAGCGGGCTCAAAGCCTACACAGATACGCAGTATTTT. Translated, it gives CASGLKAYTDTQYF.